This T cell receptor (beta chain) is drawn from a study of human T cells and chemical hapten exposure. MiXCR, run by TCRdb on the RACE reads, gives a single entry per CDR3 protein. The table records around 42,000 distinct CDR3 sequences, around 3.2% of them present only once. V trimming: 6 bases; J trimming: 2 bases; junction bases outside the gene matches: 10. The CDR3 runs 17 residues. In germline, CDR1 is MNHEY, CDR2 SMNVEV (reference sequence). Stated time point: patch test 2, 6 weeks after DPC sensitization. The sample's treatment: therapeutic diphenylcyclopropenone sensitization with weekly scalp DPC. There are many counts of this clonotype.

The chain is built from TRBV27 and TRBJ1-4; 9 bases are shared with TRBD1. Sequences were derived from whole blood, sampled in connection with sensitization to the hapten diphenylcyclopropenone (DPC). The sequence derives from a man between 40 and 49 years old with alopecia areata. Some clones in this sample may be carry-over from other donors' samples. The CDR3 sequence: CASRKGQGVRTNEKLFF. CDR3 coding DNA: TGTGCCAGCAGGAAGGGACAGGGTGTTAGGACTAATGAAAAACTGTTTTTT.